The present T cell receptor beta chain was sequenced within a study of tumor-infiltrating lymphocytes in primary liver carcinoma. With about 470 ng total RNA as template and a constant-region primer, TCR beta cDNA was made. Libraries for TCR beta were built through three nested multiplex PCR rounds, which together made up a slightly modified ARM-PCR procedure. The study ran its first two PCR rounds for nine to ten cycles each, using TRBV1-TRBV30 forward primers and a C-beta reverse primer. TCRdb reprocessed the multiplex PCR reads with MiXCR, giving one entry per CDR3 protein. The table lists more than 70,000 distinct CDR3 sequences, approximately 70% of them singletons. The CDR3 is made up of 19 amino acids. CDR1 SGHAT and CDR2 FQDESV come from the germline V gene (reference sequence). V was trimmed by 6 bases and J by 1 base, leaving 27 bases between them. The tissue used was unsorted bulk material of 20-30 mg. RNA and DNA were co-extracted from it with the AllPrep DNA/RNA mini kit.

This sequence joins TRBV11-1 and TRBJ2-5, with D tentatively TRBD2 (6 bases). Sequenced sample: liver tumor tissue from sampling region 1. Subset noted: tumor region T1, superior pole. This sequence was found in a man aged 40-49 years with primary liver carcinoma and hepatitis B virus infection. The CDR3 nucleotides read TGTGCCAGCAGTCCGCCCCCGGAAGTCAGGAGGGACTTCCAAGAGACCCAGTACTTC. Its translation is CASSPPPEVRRDFQETQYF.